This T cell receptor (beta chain) was observed in a study of CD8+ T cells in alopecia areata. Study overall: Tofacitinib therapy lasting 6 to 18 months was followed by 6 months off drug.

Trimming removed 5 bases from V and 5 bases from J; junction bases left unmatched: 9. CDR1 and CDR2 from the germline V gene are SGHRS and YFSETQ. The CDR3 is 15 residues long. cDNA serving as the sequencing template came from extracted, reverse transcribed RNA. Sequencing was performed with immunoSEQ multiplex PCR; in TCRdb, only in-frame clones are kept and a portion is missing. The sample lists 150,000 to 200,000 clones, 67% occurring once. This TCR was recovered from a human donor with alopecia areata. Material: CD8+ T cells sorted from blood, obtained at week 0. This chain uses TRBV5-1 with TRBJ1-4, with TRBD1 matching over 7 bases. This chain's CDR3 is CASRNRGWWNEKLFF. CDR3 nucleotides: TGCGCCAGCAGGAACAGGGGTTGGTGGAATGAAAAACTGTTTTTT.